Listed here is a single TCR beta chain. Its target is not known. TCRdb keeps only in-frame clones here, not all; method: immunoSEQ multiplex PCR. The sample has roughly 84,000 clones; 88% are singletons. The germline CDR1 and CDR2 sequences are GTSNPN and SVGIG (reference sequence). J lost 0 bases, V lost 7 bases, and 2 bases had no gene match. This CDR3 has 12 residues. This sample was included in a study of T cells in localized non-small cell lung cancer. Regarding the study as a whole: Sequencing involved a lone tumor region, leaving heterogeneity possible.

The material was peripheral blood, obtained before any cancer treatment. The chain couples TRBV30 to TRBJ1-1; 7 bases are a match to TRBD1. This receptor was obtained from a woman aged 40 to 75 with stage I squamous cell lung carcinoma. In DNA, the CDR3 is TGTGCCTTGACAGGGTTGAACACTGAAGCTTTCTTT. Residues: CALTGLNTEAFF.